Each of the 16 T cell receptor beta chains below was sequenced from the same sample in a study of blood T cell repertoires in COVID-19. TCRdb's table, derived via immunoSEQ multiplex PCR, lists solely in-frame clones and lacks some. The repertoire includes tens of thousands of clones, roughly 80% of them detected once, and 15% to 20% sits in the top ten. Sequencing input: peripheral blood. These receptors were collected from a man aged 80 or over with active COVID-19.

The gene calls are TRBV3-1 (or the pseudogene TRBV3-2) and TRBJ2-3; 11 bases are a match to TRBD2. J lost 1 base, V lost 5 bases, and 2 bases had no gene match. CDR3 length: 15 residues. CDR1 is LGHDT, CDR2 YNNKEL, per germline (reference sequence). CDR3 nucleotides: TGTGCCAGCAGCGGACTAGCGGGCCGCACAGATACGCAGTATTTT. Its translation is CASSGLAGRTDTQYF.

The V and J genes are TRBV6-5 and TRBJ1-3; D gene ambiguous. This CDR3 contains 14 residues. Germline values: CDR1 MNHEY, CDR2 SVGAGI. V shed 2 bases and J shed 0 bases, with 5 bases lying between them. The CDR3 here is CASSYLGSGNTIYF. The DNA for the CDR3 is TGTGCCAGCAGTTACCTCGGCTCTGGAAACACCATATATTTT.

This chain connects TRBV6-5 to TRBJ1-2; 7 bases align to TRBD1. This CDR3 comprises 15 residues. The germline gives CDR1 MNHEY, CDR2 SVGAGI. V dropped 6 bases and J dropped 7; count of bases not matched to a gene: 14. CDR3 in amino acids: CASSPSGTADLGYTF. Here the CDR3 DNA reads TGTGCCAGCAGCCCGTCTGGGACAGCTGACCTTGGCTACACCTTC.

The chain couples TRBV4-3 to TRBJ1-5; possible D gene TRBD1, 5 bases. CDR1 is LGHNA and CDR2 is YSLEER in the germline V gene. The CDR3 has 15 residues. The V end was cut by 4 bases, the J end by 6 bases, with 16 bases between. The CDR3 DNA reads as TGCGCCAGCAGCCGGCGATCGGGGGACGGTCAGCCCCAGCATTTT. Amino acid sequence: CASSRRSGDGQPQHF.

The rearrangement joins TRBV6-6 to TRBJ2-5; D is ambiguous. The CDR3 loop spans 12 amino acids. The germline V gene has CDR1 MNHNY and CDR2 SVGAGI (reference sequence). Trimming took 7 bases from V and 2 from J, leaving 8 bases between them. The CDR3 is CASTWSQETQYF. CDR3 DNA sequence: TGTGCCAGCACCTGGAGTCAAGAGACCCAGTACTTC.

This clone occurred a few times. This sequence joins TRBV27 and TRBJ2-4; unclear D gene. CDR1 MNHEY and CDR2 SMNVEV come from the germline V gene (reference sequence). This CDR3 has 11 amino acids. Trimming left V 6 bases short and J 7 bases short, with 7 bases between. The CDR3 nucleotides read TGTGCCAGCAGCTTCGGGAACATTCAGTACTTC. Its translation: CASSFGNIQYF.

On this clone: One end of the junction fails to match germline, which may point to a read error. This chain links TRBV7-7 with TRBJ2-1; 8 positions agree with TRBD2. Germline V gene sequence: CDR1 SSHAT, CDR2 FNYEAQ (reference sequence). This CDR3 region has 17 residues. The CDR3 sequence is CASSLAGLAGGGDEQFF. In DNA form, the CDR3 reads TGTGCTAGCAGCTTAGCTGGTTTGGCGGGAGGTGGGGATGAGCAGTTCTTC.

This clone was counted a few times. The gene calls are TRBV7-9 and TRBJ2-7; 7 positions match TRBD1. V was pared by 5 bases and J by 3 bases, with 4 bases of the junction left unmatched. From germline, CDR1 is SEHNR and CDR2 FQNEAQ (reference sequence). The CDR3 contains 13 residues. The DNA of the CDR3 is TGTGCCAGCAGCCTACGGGACAGCTACGAGCAGTACTTC. This sequence encodes CASSLRDSYEQYF.

This rearrangement joins TRBV28 to TRBJ2-1; no firm D call. The CDR3 length is 16 residues. Trimming left V 5 bases short and J 0 bases short, with 14 bases between. Looked up from germline, CDR1 is MDHEN and CDR2 is SYDVKM. The CDR3 region has the DNA TGTGCCAGCAGTGACCTGACTGGAAGCTCCTACAATGAGCAGTTCTTC. Translating it yields CASSDLTGSSYNEQFF.

J is TRBJ2-1 and V is TRBV7-2, with D perhaps matching TRBD1 (5 bases). V was shortened by 5 bases and J by 6 bases, with 17 bases between the two germline ends. This CDR3 is 15 amino acids long. Germline-derived CDR1 and CDR2 are SGHTA and FQGNSA. The CDR3 protein is CASSIIPAGSNEQFF. The CDR3 DNA follows: TGTGCCAGCAGCATTATCCCCGCAGGGTCCAATGAGCAGTTCTTC.

V and J are TRBV29-1 and TRBJ2-1, with 11 positions matching TRBD2. Per the germline V gene, CDR1 is SQVTM and CDR2 is ANQGSEA. CDR3 size: 14 residues. The V gene end was trimmed by 1 base and the J gene end by 7 bases; junction bases not matched to a gene: 3. CDR3 in DNA: TGCAGCGTTGAAGGACTAGCGGGATCTAATGAGCAGTTCTTC. Translated: CSVEGLAGSNEQFF.

This clone has only one observation. The rearrangement links TRBV28 to TRBJ1-5, with 7 bases matching TRBD1. V was pared by 6 bases and J by 2 bases, with 7 bases of the junction left unmatched. Germline V gives CDR1 MDHEN, CDR2 SYDVKM. The CDR3 loop spans 15 amino acids. The CDR3 loop reads CASRSGGRGNQPQHF. The CDR3, as DNA: TGTGCCAGCAGATCAGGGGGTCGGGGCAATCAGCCCCAGCATTTT.

This clone has ten or more counts. The chain recombines TRBV5-1 with TRBJ1-2, with D perhaps TRBD1 (5 bases). This CDR3 region has 15 residues. Germline V gives CDR1 SGHRS, CDR2 YFSETQ. V dropped 0 bases and J dropped 3 bases, with 12 bases sitting between them. The CDR3 DNA follows: TGCGCCAGCAGCTTGGGGTCAGGGATGGACTATGGCTACACCTTC. This encodes CASSLGSGMDYGYTF.

The CDR3 loop reads CASTGGSNQPQHF. The CDR3 DNA follows: TGTGCCAGCACCGGAGGGTCCAATCAGCCCCAGCATTTT. The rearrangement links TRBV6-6 to TRBJ1-5; D is unclear. V lost 7 bases and J lost 3, with 10 bases in between. This CDR3 has 13 residues. Per the germline V gene, CDR1 is MNHNY and CDR2 is SVGAGI (reference sequence).

The chain combines TRBV10-3 with TRBJ2-7, with D tentatively TRBD1 (6 bases). V shed 3 bases and J shed 1 base, with 10 bases lying between them. The CDR3 covers 14 residues. CDR1 and CDR2 from the germline V gene are ENHRY and SYGVKD. The CDR3 is CAISDETGSYEQYF. The CDR3 nucleotides read TGTGCCATCAGTGACGAGACAGGATCCTACGAGCAGTACTTC.

The V gene is TRBV6-5, the J gene TRBJ1-5; 7 bases agree with TRBD1. The ends lost 6 bases at V and 0 bases at J; junction bases unmatched: 2. CDR1 and CDR2 from the germline V gene are MNHEY and SVGAGI. The CDR3 has 14 amino acids. CDR3 sequence: CASRGGFSNQPQHF. CDR3 bases: TGTGCCAGCAGAGGGGGCTTTAGCAATCAGCCCCAGCATTTT.